This record covers a single T cell receptor (beta chain). Its target is not known. The data belong to a study of shared clonotypes between healthy human individuals. Whole-study context: Two women and a few men aged 18 to 49 served as donors.

Whole-study results and caveats: Blood alone was sampled, and tissue repertoires likely differ.

Germline V lookup: CDR1 KGHSH, CDR2 LQKENI. Trimming took 0 bases from V and 5 from J, leaving 17 bases between them. The CDR3 length is 16 residues. Naive CD8 cells lacked CD45RO and underwent positive selection for CCR7, leaving out terminally differentiated effector memory CD45RA+ cells. TCRdb keeps only in-frame clones here, not all; method: immunoSEQ multiplex PCR. The repertoire holds hundreds of thousands of clones, with roughly 95% as singletons. The sequencing sample was made of naive CD8+ T cells sorted from blood. This TCR derives from a woman in her 30s in good health. V is TRBV18 and J is TRBJ2-7; D is uncertain. The CDR3 here is CASSPPETPLVHEQYF. The CDR3 DNA follows: TGTGCCAGCTCACCACCGGAGACACCTTTGGTCCACGAGCAGTACTTC.